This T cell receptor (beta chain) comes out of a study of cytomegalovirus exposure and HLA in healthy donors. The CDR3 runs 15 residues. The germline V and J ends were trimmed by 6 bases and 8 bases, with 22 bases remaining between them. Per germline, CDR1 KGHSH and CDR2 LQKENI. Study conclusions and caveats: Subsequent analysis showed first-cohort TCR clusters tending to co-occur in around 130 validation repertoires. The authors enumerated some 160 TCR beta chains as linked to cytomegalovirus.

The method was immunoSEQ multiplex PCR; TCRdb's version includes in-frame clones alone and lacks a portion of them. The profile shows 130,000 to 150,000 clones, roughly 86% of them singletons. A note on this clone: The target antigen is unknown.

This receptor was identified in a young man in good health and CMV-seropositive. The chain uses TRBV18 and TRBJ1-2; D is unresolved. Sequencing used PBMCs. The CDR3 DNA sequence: TGTGCCAGCTCCCCGGGAAGGGAGGCCGTACTGGGCTACACCTTC. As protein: CASSPGREAVLGYTF.